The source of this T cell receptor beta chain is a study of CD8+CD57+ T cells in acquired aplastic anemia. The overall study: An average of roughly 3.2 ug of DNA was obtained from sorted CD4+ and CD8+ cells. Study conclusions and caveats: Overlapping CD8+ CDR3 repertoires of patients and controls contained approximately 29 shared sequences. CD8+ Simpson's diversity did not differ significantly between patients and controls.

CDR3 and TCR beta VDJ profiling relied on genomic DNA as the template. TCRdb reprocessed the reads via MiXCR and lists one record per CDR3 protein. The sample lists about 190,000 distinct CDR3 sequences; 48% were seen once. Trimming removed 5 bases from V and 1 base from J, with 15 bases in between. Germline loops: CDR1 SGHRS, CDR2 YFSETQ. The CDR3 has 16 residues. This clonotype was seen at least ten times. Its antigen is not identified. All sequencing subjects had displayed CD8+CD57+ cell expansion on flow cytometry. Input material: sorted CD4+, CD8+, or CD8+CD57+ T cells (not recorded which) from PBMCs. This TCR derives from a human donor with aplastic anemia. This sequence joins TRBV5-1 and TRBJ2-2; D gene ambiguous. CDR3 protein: CASRPPGLQNTGELFF. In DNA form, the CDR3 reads TGCGCCAGCAGACCACCCGGGCTCCAGAACACCGGGGAGCTGTTTTTT.